This passage covers 2 T cell receptor beta chains from one sample sequenced in a study of the immune and genomic landscape of osteosarcoma. Osteosarcoma specimens were post-treatment primary, local recurrence and metastasis tumors from poor-prognosis patients. The method was immunoSEQ multiplex PCR; TCRdb's version includes in-frame clones alone and lacks a portion of them. The table has approximately 5,900 clones, around 62% seen once. Sequencing input: osteosarcoma tumor tissue from the lung. Receptors were obtained from a human donor with osteosarcoma.

In this sample, this clone turned up once. The V call is TRBV6-1, the J call TRBJ1-2, with unresolved D. The germline V gene has CDR1 MNHNS and CDR2 SASEGT. CDR3 length: 12 residues. V lost 5 bases and J lost 9, with 13 bases in between. The DNA for the CDR3 is TGTGCCAGCAGTTATTTCCCCGTGAGCTACACCTTC. Encoded protein: CASSYFPVSYTF.

This clone was seen a few times. The rearrangement links TRBV19 to TRBJ1-1, with D perhaps TRBD1 (5 bases). Germline lookup yields CDR1 LNHDA and CDR2 SQIVND (reference sequence). V lost 1 base and J 0 bases, leaving 12 bases between the germline ends. This CDR3 spans 16 amino acids. CDR3 in amino acids: CASSIGNRNMNTEAFF. For the CDR3, the DNA is TGTGCCAGTAGTATAGGGAACAGGAATATGAACACTGAAGCTTTCTTT.